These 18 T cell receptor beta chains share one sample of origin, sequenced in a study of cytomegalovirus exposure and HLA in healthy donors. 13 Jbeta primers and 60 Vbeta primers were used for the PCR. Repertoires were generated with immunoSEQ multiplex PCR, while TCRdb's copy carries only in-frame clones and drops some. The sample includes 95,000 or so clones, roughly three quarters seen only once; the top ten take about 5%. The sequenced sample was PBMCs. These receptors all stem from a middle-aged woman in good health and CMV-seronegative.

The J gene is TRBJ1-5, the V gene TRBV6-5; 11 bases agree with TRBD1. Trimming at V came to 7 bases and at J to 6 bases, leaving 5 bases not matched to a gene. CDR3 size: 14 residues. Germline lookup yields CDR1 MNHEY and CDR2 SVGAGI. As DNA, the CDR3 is TGTGCCAGCAACCCGGGACAGGGGGGTCAGCCCCAGCATTTT. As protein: CASNPGQGGQPQHF.

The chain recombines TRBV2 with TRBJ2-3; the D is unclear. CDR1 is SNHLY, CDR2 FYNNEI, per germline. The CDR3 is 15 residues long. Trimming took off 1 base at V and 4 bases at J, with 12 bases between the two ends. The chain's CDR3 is CASSEEPLNPDTQYF. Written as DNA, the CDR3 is TGTGCCAGCAGTGAAGAGCCACTAAACCCAGATACGCAGTATTTT.

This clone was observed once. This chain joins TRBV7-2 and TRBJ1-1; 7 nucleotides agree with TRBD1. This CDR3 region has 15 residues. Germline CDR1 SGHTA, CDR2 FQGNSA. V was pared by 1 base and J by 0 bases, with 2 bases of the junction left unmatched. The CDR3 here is CASSLETGLNTEAFF. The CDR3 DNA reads TGTGCCAGCAGCTTAGAGACAGGGTTGAACACTGAAGCTTTCTTT.

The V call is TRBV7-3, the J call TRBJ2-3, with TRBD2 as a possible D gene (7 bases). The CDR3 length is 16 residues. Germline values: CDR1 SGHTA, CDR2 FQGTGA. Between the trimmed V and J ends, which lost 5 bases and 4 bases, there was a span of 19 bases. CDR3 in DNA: TGTGCCAGCAGCCCCGGTCTAGCGGAGGGGGCAGATACGCAGTATTTT. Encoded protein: CASSPGLAEGADTQYF.

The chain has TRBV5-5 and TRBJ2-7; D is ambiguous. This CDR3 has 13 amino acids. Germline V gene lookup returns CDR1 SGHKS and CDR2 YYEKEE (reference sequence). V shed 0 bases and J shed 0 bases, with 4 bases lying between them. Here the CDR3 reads CASSLVSSYEQYF. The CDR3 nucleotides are TGTGCCAGCAGCTTGGTGAGCTCCTACGAGCAGTACTTC.

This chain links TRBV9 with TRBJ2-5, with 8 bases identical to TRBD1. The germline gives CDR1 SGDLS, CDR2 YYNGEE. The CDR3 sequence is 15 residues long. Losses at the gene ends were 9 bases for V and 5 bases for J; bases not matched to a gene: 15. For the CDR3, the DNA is TGTGCCACCTCGAAGGCAGGGGGCGTTTGGGAGACCCAGTACTTC. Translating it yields CATSKAGGVWETQYF.

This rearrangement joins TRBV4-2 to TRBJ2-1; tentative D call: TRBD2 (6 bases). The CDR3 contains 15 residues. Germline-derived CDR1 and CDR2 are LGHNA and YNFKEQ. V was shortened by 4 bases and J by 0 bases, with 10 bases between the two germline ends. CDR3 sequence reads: CASSRDFSSYNEQFF. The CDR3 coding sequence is TGTGCCAGCAGCCGGGACTTCAGCTCCTACAATGAGCAGTTCTTC.

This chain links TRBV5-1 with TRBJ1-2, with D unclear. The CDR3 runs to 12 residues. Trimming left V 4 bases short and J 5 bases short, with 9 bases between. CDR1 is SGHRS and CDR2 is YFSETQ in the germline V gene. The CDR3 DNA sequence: TGCGCCAGCAGCCAGGAAGCTTATGGCTACACCTTC. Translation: CASSQEAYGYTF.

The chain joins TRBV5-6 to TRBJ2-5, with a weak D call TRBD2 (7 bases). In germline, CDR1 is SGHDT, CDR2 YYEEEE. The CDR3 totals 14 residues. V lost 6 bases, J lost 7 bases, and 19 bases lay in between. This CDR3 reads CASTPLGGLGTQYF. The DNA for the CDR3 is TGTGCCAGCACACCCCTCGGGGGGCTGGGGACCCAGTACTTC.

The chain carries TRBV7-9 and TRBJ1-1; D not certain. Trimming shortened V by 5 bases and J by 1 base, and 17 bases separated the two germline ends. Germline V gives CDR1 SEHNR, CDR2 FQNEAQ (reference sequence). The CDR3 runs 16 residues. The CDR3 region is CASSPRAGLGNTEAFF. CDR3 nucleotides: TGTGCCAGCAGCCCCCGGGCCGGACTGGGGAACACTGAAGCTTTCTTT. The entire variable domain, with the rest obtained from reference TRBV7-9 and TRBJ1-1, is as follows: DTGVSQNPRHKITKRGQNVTFRCDPISEHNRLYWYRQTLGQGPEFLTYFQNEAQLEKSRLLSDRFSAERPKGSFSTLEIQRTEQGDSAMYLCASSPRAGLGNTEAFFGQGTRLTVV.

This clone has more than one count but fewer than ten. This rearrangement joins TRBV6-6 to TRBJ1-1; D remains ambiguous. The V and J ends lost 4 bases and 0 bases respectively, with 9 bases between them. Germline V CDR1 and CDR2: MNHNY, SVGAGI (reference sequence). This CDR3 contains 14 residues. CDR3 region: CASSSSGLNTEAFF. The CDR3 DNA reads TGTGCCAGCAGTTCTTCAGGTTTGAACACTGAAGCTTTCTTT.

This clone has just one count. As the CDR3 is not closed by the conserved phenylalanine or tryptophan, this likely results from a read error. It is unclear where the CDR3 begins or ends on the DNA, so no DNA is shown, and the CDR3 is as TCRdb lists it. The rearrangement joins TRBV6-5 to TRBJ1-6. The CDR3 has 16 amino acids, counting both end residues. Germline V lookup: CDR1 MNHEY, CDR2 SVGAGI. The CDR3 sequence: CASSYSRSSYNSPLQV.

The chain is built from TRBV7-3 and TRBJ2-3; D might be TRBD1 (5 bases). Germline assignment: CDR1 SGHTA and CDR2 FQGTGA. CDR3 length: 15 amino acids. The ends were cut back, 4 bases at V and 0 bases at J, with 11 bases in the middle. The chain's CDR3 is CASSSSTASTDTQYF. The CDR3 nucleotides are TGTGCCAGCAGCTCTTCGACAGCTAGCACAGATACGCAGTATTTT. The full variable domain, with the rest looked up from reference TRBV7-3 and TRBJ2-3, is GAGVSQTPSNKVTEKGKYVELRCDPISGHTALYWYRQSLGQGPEFLIYFQGTGAADDSGLPNDRFFAVRPEGSVSTLKIQRTERGDSAVYLCASSSSTASTDTQYFGPGTRLTVL.

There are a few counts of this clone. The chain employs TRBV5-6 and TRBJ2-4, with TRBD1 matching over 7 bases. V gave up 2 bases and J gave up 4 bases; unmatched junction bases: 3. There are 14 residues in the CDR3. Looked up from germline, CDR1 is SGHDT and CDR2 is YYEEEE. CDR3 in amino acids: CASSLPGQKNIQYF. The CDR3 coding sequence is TGTGCCAGCAGCTTACCGGGACAGAAAAACATTCAGTACTTC. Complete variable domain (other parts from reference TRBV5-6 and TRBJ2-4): DAGVTQSPTHLIKTRGQQVTLRCSPKSGHDTVSWYQQALGQGPQFIFQYYEEEERQRGNFPDRFSGHQFPNYSSELNVNALLLGDSALYLCASSLPGQKNIQYFGAGTRLSVL.

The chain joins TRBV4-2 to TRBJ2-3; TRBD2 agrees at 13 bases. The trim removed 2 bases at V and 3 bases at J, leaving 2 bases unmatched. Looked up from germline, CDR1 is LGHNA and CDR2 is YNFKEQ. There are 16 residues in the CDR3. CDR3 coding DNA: TGTGCCAGCAGCCAAACTAGCGGGGGGGCTACAGATACGCAGTATTTT. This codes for CASSQTSGGATDTQYF.

The CDR3 nucleotides read TGTGCCTGGAAACCAGGGAGGGGGTGTGGCTACACCTTC. Translation: CAWKPGRGCGYTF. This sequence joins TRBV30 and TRBJ1-2, with a possible D match to TRBD1 (6 bases). V was clipped by 4 bases and J by 7 bases, with 16 bases between them. The CDR3 spans 13 residues. Germline loops: CDR1 GTSNPN, CDR2 SVGIG (reference sequence).

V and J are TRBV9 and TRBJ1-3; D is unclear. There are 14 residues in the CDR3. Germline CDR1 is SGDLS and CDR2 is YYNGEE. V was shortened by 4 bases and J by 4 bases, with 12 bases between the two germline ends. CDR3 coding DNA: TGTGCCAGCAGCCCATTAGTTTCCGGAAACACCATATATTTT. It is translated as CASSPLVSGNTIYF.

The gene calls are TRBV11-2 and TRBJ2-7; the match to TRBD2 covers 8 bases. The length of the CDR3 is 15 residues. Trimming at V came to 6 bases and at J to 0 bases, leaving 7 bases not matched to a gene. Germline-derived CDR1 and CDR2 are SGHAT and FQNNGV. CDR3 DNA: TGTGCCAGCAGGTTGCGCCTAGCGGGCTCCTACGAGCAGTACTTC. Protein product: CASRLRLAGSYEQYF.